Given below is one T cell receptor beta chain in context. Its cognate antigen has yet to be identified. Per-base quality was not reported, and no clone a single base away is much larger than it. The germline V gene encodes CDR1 SNHLY and CDR2 FYNNEI. The CDR3 starts with the cysteine, ends with the phenylalanine, and has 15 residues. CDR3 DNA only is kept here, 45 bases in frame from base 1. Unmatched junction bases come to 9, with V trimmed by 4 bases and J by 4 bases. This record comes from a study of cytomegalovirus exposure and HLA in healthy donors (dated by TCRdb to 2016 to 2017). Background on the whole study: An earlier analysis of approximately 550 of the donors reported more than 250 Gb of sequence data and around 120 million unique TCR beta sequences from about 179 million T cells. Among some 400 genotyped donors of the cohort, an average of about 220,000 unique TCR beta nucleotide sequences was sequenced per donor, of which 15% to 20% were non-productive. HLA typing included class I and class II loci at four-digit resolution. Along with the roughly 670-subject first cohort, a separate validation cohort of 120 different subjects was used. An early release that covered about 600 HLA-typed donors contained around 300 gigabases of sequencing data and tens of millions of unique TCR sequences. Using immunosequencing, the study profiled T cell repertoires from some 670 subjects and related those repertoires to cytomegalovirus serostatus. To study patterns of TCR occurrence, a later analysis re-analyzed previously published TCR beta repertoires from around 670 donors and added high-resolution HLA genotyping. In the later analysis, no new phenotypic data were used to find candidate immune exposures; instead, reliance was placed on TCR beta sequences and their occurrence across donors. The study combined high-throughput TCR immunosequencing, statistical association of individual TCRs with disease status, and machine learning to predict cytomegalovirus infection status. Genome-wide SNP genotypes for about three fifths of the 666 donors were used in a later genetic analysis, which treated that subset as a discovery cohort. Donor age, sex, ethnicity and CMV serostatus were collected together with the repertoire data. The study was designed to test whether signatures of past pathogen exposure could be identified by cataloging public T cell receptors. Roughly five DR-DQ haplotypes were treated as single units for association and clustering because of strong linkage in the cohort. Among the approximately 400 genotyped donors, around 81% belonged to the genetic ancestry cluster associated with self-reported Caucasian donors. Every discovery cohort repertoire had been produced on one sequencing platform. Typing coverage differed by locus: A, B, C, DRB1 and DQB1 were typed in about 620-640 donors, DQA1 in approximately 520, DPA1 in approximately 610, and DPB1 in approximately 450. An earlier analysis of fewer than 750 of the donors used high-throughput TCR beta sequencing to judge whether each TCR beta V gene segment behaved as functional or pseudogenic. Broader findings and caveats from the paper: In a later analysis, HLA-associated TCR beta chains showed more clonal expansion and lower generation probabilities than non-associated chains that were equally common. Some IMGT-functional V segments, including TRBV6-2 and TRBV6-3, could not be told apart with the 87-base-pair reads, so those segments were excluded. Because HLA typing was missing for some donors at each locus, association tests included only the typed subset. Seventeen rarely observed V segments, including chromosome 9 orphons, were excluded from the earlier analysis of several hundred of the donors because counts were too low. In vitro tests confirmed that a few of the cytomegalovirus-associated TCR beta chains recognize cytomegalovirus antigens. According to a later analysis, parvovirus B19, influenza, CMV and Epstein-Barr virus appeared linked to several top co-occurrence clusters. Broadly in line with IMGT annotations, most TCR beta V segments showed up in productive rearrangements about 87% or about 30% of the time in an earlier analysis of around 550 of the donors. A further reported finding was that TCR beta sequences accurately predicted the HLA-A and HLA-B alleles for most subjects in the first cohort. A later genetic analysis reported fewer N-insertions in productive TCRs among donors in an Asian-associated ancestry cluster than the roughly 620-donor mean. CMV serostatus was the only immune exposure information available for the cohort. A later analysis associated 16,951 TCR beta sequences with specific HLA alleles at a false discovery rate of 0.05. While some public TCRs were present in many individuals, most TCR sequences turned up only very rarely across donors. It was suggested by the authors that the approach could potentially be generalized to other disease states and immunological phenotypes. Sequencing depth was assumed to be roughly uniform across donors in the presence/absence analyses, though that assumption may not hold. In both the original and validation cohorts, the classifier was reported to diagnose cytomegalovirus status with high specificity and sensitivity. According to a later analysis, most CMV-associated TCR beta chains appeared to be HLA-restricted, and the HLA associations seemed to be driven largely by CMV exposure. The cohort was sequenced for TCR beta chains only, and without alpha or paired-chain data the features that could be detected were limited. When HLA alleles, especially DR and DQ, strongly co-occurred, TCR associations were difficult to assign to individual alleles. Linkage disequilibrium might explain the correlated functional status among segregating V segments, but an unknown experimental factor could not be excluded. A later genetic analysis associated a missense DCLRE1C variant with V-gene and J-gene trimming of TCR beta chains, and an independent cohort replicated the association. A group of highly shared sequence variants was considered likely to be a technical artifact of the sequencing pipeline. The study listed 164 TCR beta chains as associated with cytomegalovirus. In a later analysis, the rate of TCR association differed among HLA loci, with DRB1 alleles having the most associated TCRs and HLA-C alleles having the fewest.

Preparation of the library involved the immunoSEQ multiplex PCR assay. The multiplex PCR relied on a mix of 60 forward primers for TCR Vbeta segments and 13 reverse primers for TCR Jbeta segments. The CDR3 region of rearranged TCR beta genes was amplified from genomic DNA by a multiplex PCR assay. The Illumina HiSeq System was used to sequence the amplified TCR beta libraries as 87-base-pair reads. The authors processed their data as follows. A later analysis counted about 76 million unique TCR beta chains across the approximately 700 repertoires, and 10 million to 11 million of these chains were shared by at least two donors. Raw reads were error-corrected and collapsed into unique sequences with a nearest-neighbor algorithm that merged closely related sequences to remove PCR and sequencing errors. Alignment of CDR3 sequences to IMGT reference sequences was used to assign V, D and J gene segments. For a sequence to be retained, at least a six-nucleotide match to both a V gene segment and a J gene segment was required. A rearrangement was called productive if the CDR3 had no stop codons and remained in frame with V and J, and every other rearrangement was called non-productive. CDR3 was defined according to IMGT convention as the region running from the second conserved V-encoded cysteine to the conserved J-encoded phenylalanine. The earlier analysis of a few hundred of the donors excluded any sequence lacking an unambiguous match to a single V gene segment. An earlier analysis of 500 to 700 of the donors classified V segments as functional when productive rearrangements were above 56.7% and as segregating when the standard deviation between donors was above 5%. A statistical classification framework was developed to diagnose cytomegalovirus status using the catalog of TCR beta chain sequences. V and J gene assignment, in a later analysis, came from comparing TCR nucleotide sequences with IMGT/GENE-DB human TR gene sequences. A later analysis assigned CDR3 sequences and most-parsimonious VDJ recombination scenarios with the TCRdist pipeline. A later analysis defined each TCR beta chain by its CDR3 amino acid sequence plus V-gene family, and excluded reads lacking a unique V-gene family. In a later analysis, fewer than 600 highly shared, low-generation-probability nucleotide sequences were removed to address suspected cross-contamination and a sequencing artifact. A later analysis calculated a clonal expansion index for each public chain from normalized within-repertoire ranks of inferred template counts. A later analysis computed generation probabilities with a VDJ recombination model fitted to out-of-frame rearrangements, and checked the results against IGoR. Hypergeometric tests were used in a later analysis to score TCR-TCR, TCR-HLA and TCR-CMV co-occurrence, with a repertoire-size bias correction applied to the TCR pairs. In a later analysis, false discovery rates were estimated by permuting HLA or CMV assignments 20 times. In a later analysis, co-occurring TCRs were grouped using DBSCAN, with TCRdist sequence similarity added in when clustering inside HLA-allele-positive subsets. Repertoires with fewer than 30,000 or more than 120,000 public chains were left out of co-occurrence clustering, as were five repertoires with anomalous nucleotide sharing. Here the immuneACCESS table is served through TCRdb, limited to in-frame sequences with V and J called. Missing clones are a known gap in these copies; in checked studies unresolved V genes cover under half, and the rest lacks a known reason. Clone size and V and J calls were adopted from that table, with D and trimming inferred from the DNA. In this sample the table shows roughly 120,000 clones, over 75% of which occur a single time. Of the sample, roughly 4% is held by the ten largest clones.

In total, fewer than 750 healthy bone marrow donors made up the cohort. Cohort members were all nominally healthy when sampled, although unrecorded immune exposures were likely present. CMV serostatus was recorded as positive for about 300 and negative for about half of the 666 cohort members, whereas no CMV serostatus was recorded for the donor in question. A peripheral blood sample was provided by each donor, and peripheral blood mononuclear cells were used for TCR beta sequencing. Genomic DNA extraction from the blood cell samples was performed with the Qiagen DNeasy Blood Extraction Kit. Sequencing input: PBMCs. This TCR was recovered from a human donor in good health. The V and J genes are TRBV2 and TRBJ2-5; 7 of the junction bases match TRBD2. The CDR3 has the sequence CASSAGLAGVETQYF. The nucleotides read TGTGCCAGCAGTGCTGGGCTTGCGGGAGTAGAGACCCAGTACTTC. Supplemented by the reference TRBV2 and TRBJ2-5 proteins around the CDR3, the complete variable domain is EPEVTQTPSHQVTQMGQEVILRCVPISNHLYFYWYRQILGQKVEFLVSFYNNEISEKSEIFDDQFSVERPDGSNFTLKIRSTKLEDSAMYFCASSAGLAGVETQYFGPGTRLLVL.